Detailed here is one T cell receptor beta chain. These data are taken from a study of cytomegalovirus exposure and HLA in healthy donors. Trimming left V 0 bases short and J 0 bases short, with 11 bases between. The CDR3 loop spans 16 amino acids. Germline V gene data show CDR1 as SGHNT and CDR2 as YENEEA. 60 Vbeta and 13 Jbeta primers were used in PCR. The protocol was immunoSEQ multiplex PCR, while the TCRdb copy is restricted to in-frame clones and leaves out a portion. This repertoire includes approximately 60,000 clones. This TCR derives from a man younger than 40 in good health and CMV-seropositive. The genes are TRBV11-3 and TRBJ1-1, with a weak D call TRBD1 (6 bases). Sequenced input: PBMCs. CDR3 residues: CASSLEDTGMNTEAFF. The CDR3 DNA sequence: TGTGCCAGCAGCTTAGAGGATACAGGGATGAACACTGAAGCTTTCTTT.